One and the same sample provided the 10 T cell receptor beta chains below, sequenced in a study of regulatory T cells in long-lasting Graves disease (dated by TCRdb to about 2021). The label giving this sample's time point can be read as: newly diagnosed GD, antithyroid drugs for less than 3 months. RNA was extracted from PBMCs in TRIzol for both TCR sequencing and RNA sequencing. Receptor amplification or capture employed multiplex PCR. The sequencing machine was an Illumina HiSeq 4000. TCR beta libraries were built with iRepertoire HTBI primers and Arm-PCR amplification of CDR3 regions. TCRdb reran the public reads through fastp at Q25 and MiXCR, keeping productive beta chains. Entries are consolidated by CDR3 protein sequence, retaining the most common genes and DNA. The sample table shows roughly 400,000 distinct CDR3 sequences, and 16% are seen once. The ten largest account for around 23% of the sample.

These data are also associated with another study on T cells in Graves' hyperthyroidism and ophthalmopathy.

The sequences come from peripheral blood mononuclear cells (PBMCs), collected at new diagnosis, from a patient treated with antithyroid drugs. Every receptor here comes from a woman in her late teens or twenties with Graves disease. Donor details come from another sample of the same person, matched by shared clones.

This clonotype has at least ten counts. This chain connects TRBV28 to TRBJ2-1, with 9 bases that match TRBD1. V dropped 6 bases and J dropped 6; count of bases not matched to a gene: 9. The CDR3 sequence is 15 residues long. Per germline, CDR1 MDHEN and CDR2 SYDVKM. The CDR3 bases are TGTGCCAGCAGGCCTGGACAGGGGCTGAGCAATGAGCAGTTCTTC. Translated, it gives CASRPGQGLSNEQFF.

This clonotype came up many times. The V and J genes are TRBV7-2 and TRBJ2-3; no reliable D call. This CDR3 region has 14 residues. V was cut by 0 bases and J by 0 bases, with 4 bases left in between. Germline-derived CDR1 and CDR2 are SGHTA and FQGNSA. CDR3 DNA: TGTGCCAGCAGCTTAGCGCTTAGCACAGATACGCAGTATTTT. Encoded protein: CASSLALSTDTQYF.

This chain uses TRBV4-3 with TRBJ2-7, with 9 bases fitting TRBD2. Per the germline V gene, CDR1 is LGHNA and CDR2 is YSLEER. V lost 1 base and J lost 6; bases outside the gene matches: 16. The CDR3 spans 18 residues. CDR3 in amino acids: CASSQVWALAGSRSEQYF. Written as DNA, the CDR3 is TGCGCCAGCAGCCAAGTGTGGGCCCTAGCGGGATCTCGGTCCGAGCAGTACTTC.

Note on this clonotype: Relative to the germline gene, one junction end is altered; a read error may explain this. The chain employs TRBV11-2 and TRBJ2-1; D remains ambiguous. The CDR3 has 16 residues. Germline CDR1 reads SGHAT; CDR2 reads FQNNGV. This chain's CDR3 is CASSLDPYRKGNEQSF. DNA for the CDR3: TGTGCCAGCAGCTTAGATCCCTATCGTAAAGGAAATGAGCAGTCCTTC.

At least ten counts were recorded for this clonotype. This rearrangement joins TRBV6-2 or TRBV6-3 to TRBJ1-1; no firm D call. Germline CDR1 MNHEY, CDR2 SVGEGT. Between the trimmed V and J ends, which lost 7 bases and 2 bases, there was a span of 14 bases. The CDR3 covers 14 residues. The CDR3 sequence: CASIGDLLNTEAFF. The CDR3 DNA reads as TGTGCCAGCATTGGGGATCTTTTAAACACTGAAGCTTTCTTT.

This clonotype was seen many times. CDR3 nucleotides: TGCAGCGTTGTAACTAGCGGCAAAGAGACCCAGTACTTC. This codes for CSVVTSGKETQYF. The chain employs TRBV29-1 and TRBJ2-5; 8 bases fit TRBD2. The CDR3 runs to 13 residues. Germline-derived CDR1 and CDR2 are SQVTM and ANQGSEA. Trimming removed 4 bases from V and 3 bases from J; junction bases left unmatched: 4. The entire variable domain, with the rest obtained from reference TRBV29-1 and TRBJ2-5, is as follows: SAVISQKPSRDICQRGTSLTIQCQVDSQVTMMFWYRQQPGQSLTLIATANQGSEATYESGFVIDKFPISRPNLTFSTLTVSNMSPEDSSIYLCSVVTSGKETQYFGPGTRLLVL.

In this sample, this clonotype turned up many times. V and J are TRBV18 and TRBJ2-3; D uncertain. Trimming took 1 base from V and 0 from J, leaving 2 bases between them. CDR3 length: 13 residues. Germline CDR1 is KGHSH and CDR2 is LQKENI. The CDR3 protein is CASSPQSTDTQYF. The CDR3, as DNA: TGTGCCAGCTCACCACAAAGCACAGATACGCAGTATTTT. Variable domain in full (rest from reference TRBV18 and TRBJ2-3): NAGVMQNPRHLVRRRGQEARLRCSPMKGHSHVYWYRQLPEEGLKFMVYLQKENIIDESGMPKERFSAEFPKEGPSILRIQQVVRGDSAAYFCASSPQSTDTQYFGPGTRLTVL.

Points on this clonotype: Its ends do not fully match the called genes, so a read error is possible. The CDR3 sequence: CATSDPRGGDTRYF. The CDR3 coding sequence is TGTGCCACCAGTGACCCCAGGGGTGGGGATACGCGGTATTTT. The chain employs TRBV24-1 and TRBJ2-3; the D gene is possibly TRBD1 (6 bases). The CDR3 consists of 14 residues. CDR1 is KGHDR and CDR2 is SFDVKD in the germline V gene.

On this clonotype: One end of the junction does not line up with germline, which may come from a read error. V usage is TRBV5-5 and J usage is TRBJ1-5; weak D call: TRBD1 (6 bases). Germline V CDR1 and CDR2: SGHKS, YYEKEE (reference sequence). This CDR3 has 17 amino acids. The CDR3 DNA sequence: TGTGTCAGCAGCTTGGGCCACAGGGATCAGAGTAATCAGCCCCAGCATTTT. It is translated as CVSSLGHRDQSNQPQHF.

The table lists this clonotype with a few counts. The chain employs TRBV15 and TRBJ2-1, with TRBD2 matching 7 bases. Germline CDR1 and CDR2: LNHNV and YYDKDF (reference sequence). V lost 6 bases, J lost 7 bases, and 6 bases stayed unmatched. The CDR3 is made up of 13 amino acids. CDR3 nucleotide sequence: TGTGCCACCAGTTCACTAGCGCGAAATGAGCAGTTCTTC. This encodes CATSSLARNEQFF.